These 22 T cell receptor beta chains were all obtained from the same sample, sequenced in a study of spatial heterogeneity in lung cancer. TCRdb itself ran the 5' RACE reads through MiXCR, one entry per CDR3 protein. The sample lists approximately 7,800 distinct CDR3 sequences, 8.6% occurring once. The time point was: sample taken at primary tumor resection. The material was PBMCs, obtained at surgery. These receptor sequences come from a male donor with early-stage non-small cell lung cancer.

This clonotype has more than one count but fewer than ten. J is TRBJ1-4 and V is TRBV19; D is uncertain. The germline gives CDR1 LNHDA, CDR2 SQIVND (reference sequence). The germline V and J ends were trimmed by 9 bases and 8 bases, with 13 bases remaining between them. CDR3 size: 12 residues. The DNA for the CDR3 is TGTGCCAGCAATGCCGGGGAGGAAAAACTGTTTTTT. Translating gives CASNAGEEKLFF. The full variable domain, rest sourced from reference TRBV19 and TRBJ1-4, is DGGITQSPKYLFRKEGQNVTLSCEQNLNHDAMYWYRQDPGQGLRLIYYSQIVNDFQKGDIAEGYSVSREKKESFPLTVTSAQKNPTAFYLCASNAGEEKLFFGSGTQLSVL.

This clonotype has ten or more counts. V is TRBV5-1 and J is TRBJ2-3; D not certain. Germline V lookup: CDR1 SGHRS, CDR2 YFSETQ. There are 14 residues in the CDR3. The V and J ends lost 7 bases and 5 bases respectively, with 17 bases between them. CDR3 sequence: CASSEVGDGDTQYF. CDR3 sequence (DNA): TGCGCCAGCTCCGAGGTGGGCGATGGAGATACGCAGTATTTT.

This clonotype was detected ten times or more. The V call is TRBV19, the J call TRBJ1-3; the D gene is possibly TRBD1 (5 bases). Deletions cut 7 bases from V and 0 bases from J, with 7 bases between. The germline V gene has CDR1 LNHDA and CDR2 SQIVND (reference sequence). The CDR3 loop spans 13 amino acids. The chain's CDR3 is CASKTASGNTIYF. As DNA, the CDR3 is TGTGCCAGTAAGACAGCCTCTGGAAACACCATATATTTT.

This clonotype occurred many times. This sequence joins TRBV20-1 and TRBJ1-6, with 8 nucleotides matching TRBD1. V lost 3 bases and J lost 7; bases outside the gene matches: 8. CDR3 size: 15 residues. Germline values: CDR1 DFQATT, CDR2 SNEGSKA (reference sequence). The CDR3 DNA reads TGCAGTGCTAGTACCCAGGGGGCAGGGAATTCACCCCTCCACTTT. Amino acid sequence: CSASTQGAGNSPLHF.

This chain joins TRBV12-3 or TRBV12-4 and TRBJ2-1; no definite D call. Trimming left V 3 bases short and J 7 bases short, with 4 bases between. This CDR3 is built from 11 residues. CDR3 loop: CASSLKNEQFF. DNA for the CDR3: TGTGCCAGCAGTTTGAAGAATGAGCAGTTCTTC.

As concerns this clonotype: This could be a read error, since a much larger clone is one nucleotide away. The CDR3 is CASSRDRWNTDTQYF. For the CDR3, the DNA is TGTGCCAGCAGTAGGGACAGGTGGAACACAGATACGCAGTATTTT. The chain is built from TRBV6-1 and TRBJ2-3; 8 bases line up with TRBD1. The junction had 6 bases not matched to a gene; V was cut back by 5 bases and J by 2 bases. Germline-derived CDR1 and CDR2 are MNHNS and SASEGT. The CDR3 length is 15 residues.

At least ten counts were recorded for this clonotype. The chain combines TRBV6-1 with TRBJ1-5; D might be TRBD1 (5 bases). Deletions cut 6 bases from V and 2 bases from J, with 14 bases between. Germline V gene sequence: CDR1 MNHNS, CDR2 SASEGT. The CDR3 is 15 amino acids. This CDR3 reads CASRTGLNGNQPQHF. The CDR3 region has the DNA TGTGCCAGCAGGACGGGGCTTAATGGCAATCAGCCCCAGCATTTT.

This clonotype was counted ten times or more. The V call is TRBV18, the J call TRBJ2-7; no clear D. Germline-derived CDR1 and CDR2 are KGHSH and LQKENI. The CDR3 spans 13 residues. Trimming shortened V by 4 bases and J by 7 bases, and 14 bases separated the two germline ends. CDR3 residues: CASSRPEVREQYF. In nucleotides, the CDR3 is TGTGCCAGCTCACGACCCGAGGTGAGGGAGCAGTACTTC.

This clonotype was observed a few times. The chain recombines TRBV6-2 or TRBV6-3 with TRBJ1-1; possible D gene TRBD1, 6 bases. V was shortened by 4 bases and J by 1 base, with 13 bases between the two germline ends. The CDR3 is made up of 15 amino acids. Germline values: CDR1 MNHEY, CDR2 SVGEGT. DNA of the CDR3: TGTGCCAGCAGTTTGGACAGCCTCCCGAACACTGAAGCTTTCTTT. Translating it yields CASSLDSLPNTEAFF.

The table lists this clonotype with many counts. V usage is TRBV4-2 and J usage is TRBJ2-1, with TRBD2 matching 7 bases. CDR1 and CDR2 from the germline V gene are LGHNA and YNFKEQ. The CDR3 is made up of 12 amino acids. The junction had 2 bases not matched to a gene; V was cut back by 0 bases and J by 12 bases. The CDR3 DNA reads TGTGCCAGCAGCCAAGAGGGGACTACGCAGTTCTTC. Its protein product is CASSQEGTTQFF.

V usage is TRBV18 and J usage is TRBJ2-3, with D unresolved. The CDR3 has 16 residues. V was shortened by 0 bases and J by 2 bases, with 12 bases between the two germline ends. In germline, CDR1 is KGHSH, CDR2 LQKENI. This CDR3 reads CASSPPAEGFTDTQYF. CDR3 nucleotide sequence: TGTGCCAGCTCACCACCGGCCGAAGGATTCACAGATACGCAGTATTTT.

This clonotype was seen repeatedly, ten times or more. The chain recombines TRBV6-2 or TRBV6-3 with TRBJ1-5; 7 nucleotides line up with TRBD1. Per germline, CDR1 MNHEY and CDR2 SVGEGT. The CDR3 loop spans 13 amino acids. The V and J ends lost 0 bases and 11 bases, in that order; junction bases with no gene match: 4. Here the CDR3 reads CASSYSSQGAQHF. For the CDR3, the DNA is TGTGCCAGCAGTTACTCGTCCCAGGGGGCCCAGCATTTT.

The chain recombines TRBV11-2 with TRBJ1-2; unclear D gene. The CDR3 is made up of 12 amino acids. Trimming cost V 0 bases and J 3 bases, with 2 bases left between them. CDR1 and CDR2 (germline): SGHAT, FQNNGV. The CDR3 DNA reads TGTGCCAGCAGCTTAGATTACTATGGCTACACCTTC. Residues: CASSLDYYGYTF.

Sample share makes this clonotype medium-sized. V usage is TRBV12-3 or TRBV12-4 and J usage is TRBJ1-5; 10 positions match TRBD1. This CDR3 contains 14 residues. The ends lost 7 bases at V and 6 bases at J; junction bases unmatched: 6. The CDR3 DNA sequence: TGTGCCAGCACCCAGACAGGGGGCGGTCAGCCCCAGCATTTT. The encoded protein is CASTQTGGGQPQHF.

In its sample, this clonotype was seen many times. V is TRBV5-1 and J is TRBJ2-5, with 9 bases matching TRBD2. J was trimmed by 1 base and V by 4 bases; bases with no gene match: 5. The CDR3 loop spans 15 amino acids. Looked up from germline, CDR1 is SGHRS and CDR2 is YFSETQ. The CDR3 reads CASSAGTSFQETQYF. CDR3 DNA sequence: TGCGCCAGCAGCGCCGGGACTAGCTTCCAAGAGACCCAGTACTTC.

This clonotype came up many times. The chain uses TRBV18 and TRBJ2-5; 8 nucleotides line up with TRBD1. The CDR3 consists of 15 residues. The V gene end was trimmed by 5 bases and the J gene end by 2 bases; junction bases not matched to a gene: 7. Germline assignment: CDR1 KGHSH and CDR2 LQKENI. The DNA of the CDR3 is TGTGCCAGCTCAAGACAGGGGACAAAACAAGAGACCCAGTACTTC. Translating it yields CASSRQGTKQETQYF.

This clonotype was found many times. V gene TRBV2 combines with J gene TRBJ1-4, with a possible D match to TRBD1 (6 bases). The CDR3 covers 15 residues. The V gene's germline CDR1 is SNHLY and CDR2 FYNNEI. The V end lost 4 bases, the J end lost 5 bases, and 14 bases lay between the germline ends. The DNA for the CDR3 is TGTGCCAGCAGTGTAACGGGGGGCCTAAATGAAAAACTGTTTTTT. It yields the protein CASSVTGGLNEKLFF. The full variable domain, with the rest looked up from reference TRBV2 and TRBJ1-4, is EPEVTQTPSHQVTQMGQEVILRCVPISNHLYFYWYRQILGQKVEFLVSFYNNEISEKSEIFDDQFSVERPDGSNFTLKIRSTKLEDSAMYFCASSVTGGLNEKLFFGSGTQLSVL.

The V gene is TRBV24-1, the J gene TRBJ2-1; TRBD1 is a possible D gene (7 bases). Germline V gives CDR1 KGHDR, CDR2 SFDVKD. V dropped 2 bases and J dropped 5 bases, with 15 bases sitting between them. CDR3 length: 16 residues. CDR3 sequence: CATSDYLTGTDNEQFF. The CDR3 bases are TGTGCCACCAGTGATTACCTGACAGGGACTGACAATGAGCAGTTCTTC.

In this sample, this clonotype turned up a few times. The chain carries TRBV11-1 and TRBJ2-2; D gene ambiguous. The CDR3 covers 17 residues. Germline CDR1 is SGHAT and CDR2 is FQDESV (reference sequence). V was pared by 1 base and J by 5 bases, with 17 bases between. CDR3 amino acids: CASSLDGGRAVTGELFF. As DNA, the CDR3 is TGTGCCAGCAGCTTAGATGGTGGTAGGGCGGTTACCGGGGAGCTGTTTTTT.

In this sample, this clonotype is medium-sized. The chain couples TRBV2 to TRBJ2-7, with D unresolved. From germline, CDR1 is SNHLY and CDR2 FYNNEI. V lost 5 bases to trimming and J lost 6 bases, with 14 bases between them. The length of the CDR3 is 13 residues. CDR3 in DNA: TGTGCCAGCAGTACACTCGTAGTCGGCGAGCAGTACTTC. Protein sequence: CASSTLVVGEQYF.

This clonotype has a count of ten or more. The rearrangement joins TRBV29-1 to TRBJ1-3, with D perhaps matching TRBD1 (6 bases). Per germline, CDR1 SQVTM and CDR2 ANQGSEA. CDR3 size: 14 residues. Trimming took 7 bases from V and 2 from J, leaving 15 bases between them. The CDR3 DNA is TGCAGCGCCAAAAGACAGGATCCTGGAAACACCATATATTTT. Amino acid sequence: CSAKRQDPGNTIYF.

The chain is built from TRBV7-2 and TRBJ2-2; D is uncertain. Germline V CDR1 and CDR2: SGHTA, FQGNSA. There are 12 residues in the CDR3. The V end was cut by 3 bases, the J end by 6 bases, with 5 bases between. This chain's CDR3 is CASSLDAGELFF. DNA for the CDR3: TGTGCCAGCAGCTTGGATGCCGGGGAGCTGTTTTTT.